The 21 T cell receptor beta chains reported below all come from one sample, sequenced in a study of siplizumab effects on memory and regulatory T cells. Sequencing was performed with immunoSEQ multiplex PCR; in TCRdb, only in-frame clones are kept and a portion is missing. Found here are roughly 100,000 clones, around 93% of them singletons; the top ten hold 0.32%. Sequenced: CD4+ T cells sorted from blood. Source of these receptors: a human donor in good health.

The chain employs TRBV5-8 and TRBJ1-2; D is unclear. V dropped 3 bases and J dropped 5 bases, with 17 bases sitting between them. This CDR3 has 15 residues. Germline values: CDR1 SGHTS, CDR2 YDEGEE. CDR3 protein: CASSSNTFFGYGYTF. The CDR3, as DNA: TGTGCCAGCAGCTCTAACACCTTTTTCGGATATGGCTACACCTTC.

This chain connects TRBV15 to TRBJ1-4; D remains unclear. Germline V gene data show CDR1 as LNHNV and CDR2 as YYDKDF (reference sequence). CDR3 length: 17 residues. Trimming left V 0 bases short and J 4 bases short, with 15 bases between. The CDR3 region is CATSRDPPGIYNEKLFF. The CDR3 DNA is TGTGCCACCAGCAGAGATCCGCCCGGGATCTATAATGAAAAACTGTTTTTT.

The gene calls are TRBV9 and TRBJ2-7; TRBD2 aligns across 8 bases. The length of the CDR3 is 16 residues. Germline V gives CDR1 SGDLS, CDR2 YYNGEE. The junction had 9 bases not matched to a gene; V was cut back by 0 bases and J by 4 bases. The DNA for the CDR3 is TGTGCCAGCAGCGTAGCTTTTGGGACTAGAAATTACGAGCAGTACTTC. It translates to CASSVAFGTRNYEQYF.

This rearrangement joins TRBV2 to TRBJ1-6, with D hard to call. The V end lost 5 bases, the J end lost 9 bases, and 17 bases lay between the germline ends. The CDR3 is 15 amino acids. Germline CDR1 reads SNHLY; CDR2 reads FYNNEI. CDR3 region: CASSFGQLPSSPLHF. In DNA form, the CDR3 reads TGTGCCAGCAGTTTTGGGCAACTTCCGAGTTCACCCCTCCACTTT.

Only a few counts were recorded for this clone. The rearrangement joins TRBV18 to TRBJ1-1; D is undetermined. Per the germline V gene, CDR1 is KGHSH and CDR2 is LQKENI. This CDR3 comprises 13 residues. Between the trimmed V and J ends, which lost 1 base and 1 base, there was a span of 4 bases. The CDR3 is CASSPQRNTEAFF. The DNA of the CDR3 is TGTGCCAGCTCACCACAGAGGAACACTGAAGCTTTCTTT.

The chain combines TRBV4-1 with TRBJ1-1; 7 bases line up with TRBD1. Germline trimming cut 1 base from V and 3 bases from J; bases unmatched to any gene: 8. The CDR3 totals 16 residues. Germline lookup yields CDR1 MGHRA and CDR2 YSYEKL. This CDR3 reads CASSQGIRGKDTEAFF. The CDR3 DNA follows: TGCGCCAGCAGCCAAGGAATCAGGGGGAAAGACACTGAAGCTTTCTTT.

The DNA for the CDR3 is TGTGCCAGCAGTACGGGGCTAGGAGCCAAAAACATTCAGTACTTC. It is translated as CASSTGLGAKNIQYF. The chain links TRBV2 to TRBJ2-4; D tentatively reads TRBD1 or TRBD2 (5 bases each). The CDR3 is 15 amino acids. Trimming left V 5 bases short and J 0 bases short, with 11 bases between. CDR1 and CDR2 from the germline V gene are SNHLY and FYNNEI.

This chain joins TRBV30 and TRBJ2-2, with D possibly being TRBD1 or TRBD2 (6 bases each). Between the trimmed V and J ends, which lost 5 bases and 6 bases, there was a span of 22 bases. There are 16 residues in the CDR3. CDR1 and CDR2 (germline): GTSNPN, SVGIG (reference sequence). CDR3 sequence: CAWGGGGTPTPGELFF. The CDR3 DNA is TGTGCCTGGGGAGGAGGGGGGACACCTACACCCGGGGAGCTGTTTTTT.

The chain links TRBV4-1 to TRBJ1-3; D is unresolved. The CDR3 totals 16 residues. Trimming pared 1 base from V and 2 bases from J, leaving 12 bases between. Germline V gives CDR1 MGHRA, CDR2 YSYEKL. The CDR3 sequence is CASSQGLLPPGNTIYF. CDR3 DNA: TGCGCCAGCAGCCAAGGGCTACTGCCGCCTGGAAACACCATATATTTT.

This chain's CDR3 is CASSVLGATEAFF. The CDR3, as DNA: TGTGCCAGCAGCGTACTAGGGGCCACTGAAGCTTTCTTT. The chain recombines TRBV9 with TRBJ1-1; TRBD1 is a possible D gene (5 bases). Germline V gene lookup returns CDR1 SGDLS and CDR2 YYNGEE. V was shortened by 1 base and J by 4 bases, with 8 bases between the two germline ends. The CDR3 spans 13 residues.

The CDR3 sequence is CASTRQETQYF. In nucleotides, the CDR3 is TGTGCCAGCACCCGGCAAGAGACCCAGTACTTC. V and J are TRBV7-9 and TRBJ2-5, with no clear D. This CDR3 has 11 residues. Germline-derived CDR1 and CDR2 are SEHNR and FQNEAQ (reference sequence). The V end was cut by 7 bases, the J end by 2 bases, with 5 bases between.

The chain is built from TRBV6-4 and TRBJ1-4; TRBD1 agrees at 9 bases. Germline-derived CDR1 and CDR2 are MRHNA and SNTAGT. After removal of 8 bases from V and 2 bases from J, the junction contained 12 bases not matched to a gene. The CDR3 is 17 residues long. For the CDR3, the DNA is TGTGCCAGCCGGGACGGACAGGGGCCTGGGACTAATGAAAAACTGTTTTTT. As protein: CASRDGQGPGTNEKLFF.

The chain combines TRBV7-2 with TRBJ2-3; tentative D call: TRBD2 (5 bases). Trimming shortened V by 1 base and J by 3 bases, and 11 bases separated the two germline ends. Germline CDR1 SGHTA, CDR2 FQGNSA. The CDR3 contains 15 residues. CDR3 sequence (DNA): TGTGCCAGCAGCTTAGGGCCCGGAGGTACAGATACGCAGTATTTT. It codes for CASSLGPGGTDTQYF.

The chain couples TRBV6-5 to TRBJ1-1; 7 nucleotides agree with TRBD1. The ends lost 4 bases at V and 11 bases at J; junction bases unmatched: 4. The germline V gene has CDR1 MNHEY and CDR2 SVGAGI. This CDR3 is built from 11 residues. The CDR3 DNA is TGTGCCAGCAGTTTAGGGGGCCTGGCTTTCTTT. Amino acid sequence: CASSLGGLAFF.

This chain uses TRBV4-2 with TRBJ2-5, with TRBD2 matching 8 bases. The CDR3 extends over 16 amino acids. CDR1 LGHNA and CDR2 YNFKEQ come from the germline V gene. The ends lost 1 base at V and 2 bases at J; junction bases unmatched: 6. The CDR3 sequence: CASSQAMPGGQETQYF. In nucleotides, the CDR3 is TGTGCCAGCAGCCAAGCTATGCCGGGGGGGCAAGAGACCCAGTACTTC.

This clone came up once. The rearrangement joins TRBV4-3 to TRBJ2-3; D is perhaps TRBD2 (5 bases). CDR1 LGHNA and CDR2 YSLEER come from the germline V gene. The V and J ends lost 1 base and 1 base respectively, with 6 bases between them. The CDR3 totals 14 residues. The CDR3 DNA is TGCGCCAGCAGCCAAGCGGAGGGCACAGATACGCAGTATTTT. It translates to CASSQAEGTDTQYF.

The rearrangement uses TRBV10-1 and TRBJ1-1, with TRBD1 as a possible D gene (6 bases). Trimming removed 6 bases at V and 0 bases at J, with 11 bases between. Germline V gene lookup returns CDR1 WNHNN and CDR2 SYGVQD (reference sequence). This CDR3 is built from 14 residues. DNA of the CDR3: TGCGCCAGCAGGGAGACAGGAATGAACACTGAAGCTTTCTTT. This codes for CASRETGMNTEAFF.

J is TRBJ2-7 and V is TRBV4-2; 13 nucleotides agree with TRBD2. The CDR3 extends over 16 amino acids. Germline loops: CDR1 LGHNA, CDR2 YNFKEQ. V dropped 4 bases and J dropped 6; count of bases not matched to a gene: 9. The CDR3 loop is CASSPARGLAGPEQYF. DNA for the CDR3: TGTGCCAGCAGCCCTGCCCGGGGACTAGCGGGACCCGAGCAGTACTTC.

The chain recombines TRBV5-1 with TRBJ2-2; 10 nucleotides line up with TRBD2. CDR3 length equals 16 residues. Germline loops: CDR1 SGHRS, CDR2 YFSETQ. After removal of 7 bases from V and 4 bases from J, the junction contained 10 bases not matched to a gene. CDR3 sequence: CASFPPERGGTGELFF. CDR3 bases: TGCGCCAGCTTCCCTCCCGAGCGGGGGGGCACCGGGGAGCTGTTTTTT.

The chain carries TRBV30 and TRBJ2-5; 8 bases align to TRBD2. The CDR3 spans 13 residues. J gave up 6 bases and V 2 bases, and 5 bases lay outside the gene matches. Germline V gives CDR1 GTSNPN, CDR2 SVGIG (reference sequence). The CDR3 loop is CAWSSRGGQTQYF. The CDR3, as DNA: TGTGCCTGGAGTTCCCGGGGGGGACAGACCCAGTACTTC.

V and J are TRBV5-4 and TRBJ2-2, with a tentative D call TRBD2 (6 bases). CDR3 length: 15 amino acids. V dropped 6 bases and J dropped 1 base, with 13 bases sitting between them. In germline, CDR1 is SGHNT, CDR2 YYREEE (reference sequence). The CDR3 spells CASTPDSGNTGELFF. The CDR3 bases are TGTGCCAGCACCCCGGATAGCGGGAACACCGGGGAGCTGTTTTTT. The full variable domain, in which reference TRBV5-4 and TRBJ2-2 provide the parts outside the CDR3, is ETGVTQSPTHLIKTRGQQVTLRCSSQSGHNTVSWYQQALGQGPQFIFQYYREEENGRGNFPPRFSGLQFPNYSSELNVNALELDDSALYLCASTPDSGNTGELFFGEGSRLTVL.